These 30 T cell receptor beta chains share one sample of origin, sequenced in a study of cytomegalovirus exposure and HLA in healthy donors (dated by TCRdb to about 2017). Preparation of the library involved the immunoSEQ multiplex PCR assay. A mixture of 60 forward primers for TCR Vbeta segments and 13 reverse primers for TCR Jbeta segments was used in the multiplex PCR. TCRdb took this table from immuneACCESS and kept in-frame rearrangements with V and J called. Such tables lack part of the clones; where checked against another copy, unresolved V genes explain under half of the gap, and the rest is unexplained. The sample has just under 45,000 clones on record, around 53% of them singletons. The ten top clones hold approximately 6% of the sample. Sequencing used PBMCs. The receptors were gathered from a man between 60 and 75 years old in good health and CMV-seronegative.

The chain couples TRBV9 to TRBJ2-1, with 8 bases matching TRBD2. The CDR3 has 15 residues. Trimming at V came to 0 bases and at J to 5 bases, leaving 4 bases not matched to a gene. Germline CDR1 SGDLS, CDR2 YYNGEE. The DNA for the CDR3 is TGTGCCAGCAGCGTAGCGGGGGGGGTCCACAATGAGCAGTTCTTC. Translated, it gives CASSVAGGVHNEQFF. The full variable domain, completed using reference TRBV9 and TRBJ2-1, is DSGVTQTPKHLITATGQRVTLRCSPRSGDLSVYWYQQSLDQGLQFLIQYYNGEERAKGNILERFSAQQFPDLHSELNLSSLELGDSALYFCASSVAGGVHNEQFFGPGTRLTVL.

The rearrangement uses TRBV5-4 and TRBJ2-1; 10 bases line up with TRBD2. With 2 bases clipped from V and 5 bases from J, the junction kept 4 bases outside the gene matches. The germline V gene encodes CDR1 SGHNT and CDR2 YYREEE (reference sequence). CDR3 length equals 15 residues. The CDR3 protein is CASSLRLAGNNEQFF. The CDR3 bases are TGTGCCAGCAGCTTAAGACTAGCGGGCAACAATGAGCAGTTCTTC.

In its sample, this clone was seen a few times. The rearrangement joins TRBV29-1 to TRBJ2-7; 8 nucleotides agree with TRBD2. The CDR3 totals 13 residues. With 7 bases clipped from V and 6 bases from J, the junction kept 11 bases outside the gene matches. In germline, CDR1 is SQVTM, CDR2 ANQGSEA. CDR3 sequence (DNA): TGCAGCGCGGGGACTAGAGGAATCGGCGAGCAGTACTTC. This encodes CSAGTRGIGEQYF.

The rearrangement joins TRBV5-1 to TRBJ2-1, with no clear D. Trimming removed 2 bases at V and 5 bases at J, with 8 bases between. The length of the CDR3 is 13 residues. Germline V gene lookup returns CDR1 SGHRS and CDR2 YFSETQ. Written as DNA, the CDR3 is TGCGCCAGCAGCTTCCCAAATGACAATGAGCAGTTCTTC. Translated, it gives CASSFPNDNEQFF.

The chain uses TRBV5-1 and TRBJ2-7; D is ambiguous. V shed 4 bases and J shed 0 bases, with 14 bases lying between them. CDR3 size: 15 residues. The germline V gene has CDR1 SGHRS and CDR2 YFSETQ. The CDR3 bases are TGCGCCAGCAGCGTACAGCCGACGGTCTCCTACGAGCAGTACTTC. It translates to CASSVQPTVSYEQYF.

V and J are TRBV9 and TRBJ2-7; possible D gene TRBD2, 6 bases. This CDR3 spans 14 amino acids. Trimming took off 0 bases at V and 7 bases at J, with 14 bases between the two ends. CDR1 SGDLS and CDR2 YYNGEE come from the germline V gene. CDR3 sequence reads: CASSVEGEGREQYF. CDR3 nucleotides: TGTGCCAGCAGCGTAGAGGGAGAGGGGAGGGAGCAGTACTTC.

This clone was detected a few times. This sequence joins TRBV6-5 and TRBJ1-4, with D possibly matching TRBD1 (6 bases). The germline CDR1 and CDR2 sequences are MNHEY and SVGAGI. The CDR3 totals 14 residues. V was pared by 7 bases and J by 0 bases, with 9 bases between. CDR3 nucleotide sequence: TGTGCCAGCAAAAGGGGGTCAACTAATGAAAAACTGTTTTTT. Its protein product is CASKRGSTNEKLFF.

This clone was detected a few times. This chain links TRBV10-3 with TRBJ2-1; 9 bases are shared with TRBD2. The ends lost 3 bases at V and 10 bases at J; junction bases unmatched: 10. Germline lookup yields CDR1 ENHRY and CDR2 SYGVKD. CDR3 length: 15 amino acids. DNA for the CDR3: TGTGCCATCAGTGAATTATTAGCGGGAGCCCAGGAGCAGTTCTTC. Translated, it gives CAISELLAGAQEQFF.

This sequence joins TRBV5-1 and TRBJ2-5; the D gene is possibly TRBD1 (5 bases). Germline loops: CDR1 SGHRS, CDR2 YFSETQ. The CDR3 is made up of 14 amino acids. V lost 4 bases, J lost 1 base, and 11 bases lay in between. This CDR3 is CASSQDMIQETQYF. The CDR3 DNA reads as TGCGCCAGCAGCCAGGACATGATCCAAGAGACCCAGTACTTC.

Here the CDR3 reads CASSQTLLAGGDEQFF. Written as DNA, the CDR3 is TGCGCCAGCAGCCAAACGCTACTAGCGGGAGGGGATGAGCAGTTCTTC. V and J are TRBV5-1 and TRBJ2-1; 13 bases line up with TRBD2. CDR3 length equals 16 residues. J gave up 8 bases and V 4 bases, and 9 bases lay outside the gene matches. CDR1 is SGHRS and CDR2 is YFSETQ in the germline V gene.

This clone showed up just a few times. The V gene is TRBV5-4, the J gene TRBJ1-1, with D possibly TRBD1 on 6 matching bases. In germline, CDR1 is SGHNT, CDR2 YYREEE (reference sequence). This CDR3 is 15 amino acids long. The V end was cut by 3 bases, the J end by 6 bases, with 18 bases between. CDR3 nucleotides: TGTGCCAGCAGCTCCCCCAGGGGCAGGAGAGCTGAAGCTTTCTTT. Its protein is CASSSPRGRRAEAFF.

The V call is TRBV27, the J call TRBJ2-7; a possible D gene is TRBD1 (5 bases). The CDR3 loop spans 13 amino acids. Trimming shortened V by 5 bases and J by 3 bases, and 11 bases separated the two germline ends. The V gene's germline CDR1 is MNHEY and CDR2 SMNVEV (reference sequence). The CDR3 is CASSLLGDYEQYF. CDR3 nucleotide sequence: TGTGCCAGCAGTCTCTTAGGGGACTACGAGCAGTACTTC.

This clone showed up just a few times. The J gene is TRBJ2-2, the V gene TRBV9; no clear D. Germline assignment: CDR1 SGDLS and CDR2 YYNGEE. The CDR3 consists of 14 residues. Trimming removed 1 base from V and 3 bases from J, with 7 bases in between. As DNA, the CDR3 is TGTGCCAGCAGCGTAAACAGTTACACCGGGGAGCTGTTTTTT. It codes for CASSVNSYTGELFF.

V usage is TRBV6-5 and J usage is TRBJ1-2; 8 bases are shared with TRBD1. Losses at the gene ends were 6 bases for V and 6 bases for J; bases not matched to a gene: 9. This CDR3 spans 14 amino acids. CDR1 MNHEY and CDR2 SVGAGI come from the germline V gene. CDR3 nucleotide sequence: TGTGCCAGCAGGAGCTCAGGGGGCGCCGATGGCTACACCTTC. This encodes CASRSSGGADGYTF.

Only a few counts were recorded for this clone. The chain couples TRBV7-9 to TRBJ1-3; D is unresolved. V was trimmed by 5 bases and J by 5 bases, leaving 10 bases between them. Germline-derived CDR1 and CDR2 are SEHNR and FQNEAQ (reference sequence). This CDR3 is built from 13 residues. CDR3 in amino acids: CASSRESRNTIYF. The DNA of the CDR3 is TGTGCCAGCAGCAGGGAGAGTAGAAACACCATATATTTT.

This sequence joins TRBV19 and TRBJ1-2, with unresolved D. This CDR3 has 13 amino acids. Trimming left V 5 bases short and J 4 bases short, with 11 bases between. Germline V gives CDR1 LNHDA, CDR2 SQIVND (reference sequence). Here the CDR3 reads CASSLAYGYGYTF. The CDR3 coding sequence is TGTGCCAGTAGTCTGGCTTATGGCTATGGCTACACCTTC.

This sequence joins TRBV18 and TRBJ2-7; a weak D match, TRBD1 (8 bases). CDR3 length equals 15 residues. Germline CDR1 and CDR2: KGHSH and LQKENI. V lost 1 base, J lost 4 bases, and 14 bases lay in between. CDR3 amino acids: CASSPQQGGGYEQYF. Here the CDR3 DNA reads TGTGCCAGCTCACCACAACAGGGGGGGGGATACGAGCAGTACTTC. Full variable domain (remainder filled in from reference TRBV18 and TRBJ2-7): NAGVMQNPRHLVRRRGQEARLRCSPMKGHSHVYWYRQLPEEGLKFMVYLQKENIIDESGMPKERFSAEFPKEGPSILRIQQVVRGDSAAYFCASSPQQGGGYEQYFGPGTRLTVT.

The V and J genes are TRBV7-9 and TRBJ1-2, with D tentatively TRBD1 (5 bases). Germline CDR1 reads SEHNR; CDR2 reads FQNEAQ (reference sequence). The ends were cut back, 5 bases at V and 7 bases at J, with 17 bases in the middle. CDR3 length equals 14 residues. CDR3 DNA sequence: TGTGCCAGCAGCCCAAATGCAGGGTCAAGTGGCTACACCTTC. Amino acid sequence: CASSPNAGSSGYTF.

The chain has TRBV7-2 and TRBJ1-3; D not resolved. Germline V CDR1 and CDR2: SGHTA, FQGNSA. There are 12 residues in the CDR3. V lost 5 bases to trimming and J lost 4 bases, with 6 bases between them. The CDR3 region is CASSLTGNTIYF. As DNA, the CDR3 is TGTGCCAGCAGCCTTACAGGAAACACCATATATTTT.

In its sample, this clone was seen a few times. The chain is built from TRBV7-8 and TRBJ1-1, with D perhaps TRBD1 (6 bases). Germline loops: CDR1 SGHVS, CDR2 FQNEAQ. This CDR3 is built from 14 residues. The V end was cut by 1 base, the J end by 7 bases, with 13 bases between. CDR3 protein: CASSLDRGRVEAFF. In DNA, the CDR3 is TGTGCCAGCAGCTTAGATAGGGGGAGGGTTGAAGCTTTCTTT.

The rearrangement links TRBV30 to TRBJ2-2; 8 bases map to TRBD1. Trimming took 4 bases from V and 3 from J; bases not matched to a gene: 16. The CDR3 spans 18 residues. In germline, CDR1 is GTSNPN, CDR2 SVGIG (reference sequence). CDR3 in DNA: TGTGCCTGGACCCGGGACAGGAGGGGGATGGGTCACACCGGGGAGCTGTTTTTT. It translates to CAWTRDRRGMGHTGELFF.

The chain recombines TRBV29-1 with TRBJ2-7; 7 bases map to TRBD2. After removal of 4 bases from V and 4 bases from J, the junction contained 7 bases not matched to a gene. The CDR3 has 13 amino acids. The V gene's germline CDR1 is SQVTM and CDR2 ANQGSEA. The CDR3 coding sequence is TGCAGCGTTGGCGGGGGTTACGGGTACGAGCAGTACTTC. Protein: CSVGGGYGYEQYF.

CDR3 sequence: CAWSLSGGLGYF. CDR3 in DNA: TGTGCCTGGAGTCTCTCAGGGGGATTGGGGTACTTC. This sequence joins TRBV30 and TRBJ2-7, with 7 bases aligning to TRBD1. The length of the CDR3 is 12 residues. V dropped 2 bases and J dropped 12; count of bases not matched to a gene: 10. Germline V CDR1 and CDR2: GTSNPN, SVGIG (reference sequence). Based on the CDR3 plus reference TRBV30 and TRBJ2-7, the full variable domain is SQTIHQWPATLVQPVGSPLSLECTVEGTSNPNLYWYRQAAGRGLQLLFYSVGIGQISSEVPQNLSASRPQDRQFILSSKKLLLSDSGFYLCAWSLSGGLGYFGPGTRLTVT.

The chain employs TRBV11-2 and TRBJ1-1, with D perhaps matching TRBD1 (5 bases). Germline CDR1 reads SGHAT; CDR2 reads FQNNGV. V shed 5 bases and J shed 4 bases, with 14 bases lying between them. The CDR3 is 14 amino acids. In DNA form, the CDR3 reads TGTGCCAGCAGCGGGGCACCGTCTCTCACTGAAGCTTTCTTT. It encodes CASSGAPSLTEAFF.

The rearrangement uses TRBV2 and TRBJ1-2; D is possibly TRBD1 (5 bases). Trimming removed 5 bases at V and 0 bases at J, with 10 bases between. From germline, CDR1 is SNHLY and CDR2 FYNNEI. CDR3 size: 14 residues. CDR3 nucleotide sequence: TGTGCCAGCAGTAGATCAGGGTCTAACTATGGCTACACCTTC. This translates into CASSRSGSNYGYTF.

The CDR3 protein is CASSQDLLGAGGTEAFF. Here the CDR3 DNA reads TGTGCCAGCAGCCAAGACCTATTGGGGGCAGGGGGCACTGAAGCTTTCTTT. The chain recombines TRBV14 with TRBJ1-1; 7 positions match TRBD1. J was trimmed by 4 bases and V by 0 bases; bases with no gene match: 11. Germline CDR1 and CDR2: SGHDN and FVKESK. The CDR3 spans 17 residues.

The sample holds one count of this clone. The V gene is TRBV5-1, the J gene TRBJ2-4; TRBD2 aligns across 15 bases. Trimming removed 5 bases from V and 1 base from J; junction bases left unmatched: 7. Germline V gene sequence: CDR1 SGHRS, CDR2 YFSETQ. CDR3 length: 18 residues. CDR3 in amino acids: CASSTGLAGGPAKNIQYF. The DNA of the CDR3 is TGCGCCAGCAGTACTGGACTAGCGGGAGGGCCGGCCAAAAACATTCAGTACTTC.

This clone was seen more than once but under ten times. The chain carries TRBV25-1 and TRBJ1-1, with D uncertain. Deletions cut 6 bases from V and 0 bases from J, with 17 bases between. Per germline, CDR1 MGHDK and CDR2 SYGVNS. The CDR3 consists of 16 residues. CDR3 sequence: CASRPLSDTLNTEAFF. The CDR3 nucleotides are TGTGCCAGCAGGCCCCTTAGTGACACATTGAACACTGAAGCTTTCTTT.

This clone was seen only a few times. V and J are TRBV5-1 and TRBJ1-2; 9 nucleotides line up with TRBD1. Germline trimming cut 4 bases from V and 5 bases from J; bases unmatched to any gene: 6. This CDR3 is 14 amino acids long. CDR1 and CDR2 (germline): SGHRS, YFSETQ. CDR3 residues: CASSREGQGYGYTF. CDR3 coding DNA: TGCGCCAGCAGCAGGGAAGGACAGGGGTATGGCTACACCTTC.

This clone was observed at least ten times. This chain uses TRBV9 with TRBJ2-1; 16 bases align to TRBD2. After removal of 3 bases from V and 0 bases from J, the junction contained 9 bases not matched to a gene. Germline-derived CDR1 and CDR2 are SGDLS and YYNGEE. The CDR3 consists of 20 residues. Written as DNA, the CDR3 is TGTGCCAGCAGCGGGAGACCGGGACTAGCGGGAGGGCGCTCCTACAATGAGCAGTTCTTC. Its translation: CASSGRPGLAGGRSYNEQFF.